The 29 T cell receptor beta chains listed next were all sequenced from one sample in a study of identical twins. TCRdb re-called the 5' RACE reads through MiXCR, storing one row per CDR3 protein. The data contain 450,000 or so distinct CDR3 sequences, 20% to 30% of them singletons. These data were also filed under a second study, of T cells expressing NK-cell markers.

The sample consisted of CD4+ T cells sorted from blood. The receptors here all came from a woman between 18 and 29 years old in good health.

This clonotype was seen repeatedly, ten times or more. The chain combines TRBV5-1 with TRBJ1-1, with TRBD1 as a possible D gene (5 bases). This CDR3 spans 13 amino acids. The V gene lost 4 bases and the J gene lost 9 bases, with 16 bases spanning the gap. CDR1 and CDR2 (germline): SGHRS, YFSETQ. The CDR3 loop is CASSISRQLKAFF. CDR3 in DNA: TGCGCCAGCAGCATTTCTCGACAGCTCAAAGCTTTCTTT.

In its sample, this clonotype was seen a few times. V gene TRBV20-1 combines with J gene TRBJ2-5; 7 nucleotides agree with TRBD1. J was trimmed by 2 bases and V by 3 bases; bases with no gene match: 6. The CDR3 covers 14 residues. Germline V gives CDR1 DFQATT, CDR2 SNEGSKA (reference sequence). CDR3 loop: CSASLVTGQETQYF. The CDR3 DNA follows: TGCAGTGCTAGCTTGGTGACAGGGCAAGAGACCCAGTACTTC.

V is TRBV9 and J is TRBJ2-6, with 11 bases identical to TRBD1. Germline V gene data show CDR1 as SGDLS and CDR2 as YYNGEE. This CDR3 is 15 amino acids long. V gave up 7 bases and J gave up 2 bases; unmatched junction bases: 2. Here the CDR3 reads CASGTGGAGANVLTF. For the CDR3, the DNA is TGTGCCAGCGGGACAGGGGGAGCTGGGGCCAACGTCCTGACTTTC.

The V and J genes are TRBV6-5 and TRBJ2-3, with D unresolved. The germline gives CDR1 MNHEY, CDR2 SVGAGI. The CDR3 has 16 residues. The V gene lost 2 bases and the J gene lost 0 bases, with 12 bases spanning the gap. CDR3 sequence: CASSYGRPPSTDTQYF. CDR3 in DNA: TGTGCCAGCAGTTACGGGCGTCCCCCTAGCACAGATACGCAGTATTTT.

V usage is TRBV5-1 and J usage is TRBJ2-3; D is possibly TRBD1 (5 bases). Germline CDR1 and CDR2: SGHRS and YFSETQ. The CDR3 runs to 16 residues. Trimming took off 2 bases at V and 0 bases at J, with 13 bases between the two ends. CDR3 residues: CASSFATASSTDTQYF. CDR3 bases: TGCGCCAGCAGCTTCGCGACAGCATCTAGCACAGATACGCAGTATTTT. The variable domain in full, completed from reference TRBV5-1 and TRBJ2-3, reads KAGVTQTPRYLIKTRGQQVTLSCSPISGHRSVSWYQQTPGQGLQFLFEYFSETQRNKGNFPGRFSGRQFSNSRSEMNVSTLELGDSALYLCASSFATASSTDTQYFGPGTRLTVL.

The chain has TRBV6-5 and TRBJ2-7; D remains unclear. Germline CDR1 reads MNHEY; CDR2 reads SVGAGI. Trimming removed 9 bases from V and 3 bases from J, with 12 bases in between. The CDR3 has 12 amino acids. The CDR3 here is CASKGWGYEQYF. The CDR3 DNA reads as TGTGCCAGTAAAGGTTGGGGCTACGAGCAGTACTTC.

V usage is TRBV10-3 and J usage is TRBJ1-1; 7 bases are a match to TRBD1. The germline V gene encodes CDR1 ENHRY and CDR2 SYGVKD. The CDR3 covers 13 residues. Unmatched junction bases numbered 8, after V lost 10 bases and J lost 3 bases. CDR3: CANREDRYTEAFF. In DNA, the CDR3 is TGTGCCAACCGGGAGGACAGGTACACTGAAGCTTTCTTT.

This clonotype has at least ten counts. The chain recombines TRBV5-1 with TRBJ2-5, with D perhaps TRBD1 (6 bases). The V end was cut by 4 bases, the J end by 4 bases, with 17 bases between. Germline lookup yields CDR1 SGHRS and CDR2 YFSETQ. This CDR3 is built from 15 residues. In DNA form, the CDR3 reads TGCGCCAGCAGCGGGGGCCCCCAAGGGGGAGAGACCCAGTACTTC. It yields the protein CASSGGPQGGETQYF.

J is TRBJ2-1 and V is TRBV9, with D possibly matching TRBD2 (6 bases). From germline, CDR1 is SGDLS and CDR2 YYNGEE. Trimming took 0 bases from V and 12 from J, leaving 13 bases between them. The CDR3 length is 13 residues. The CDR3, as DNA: TGTGCCAGCAGCGTAGAAGGTCTGGGAGGGCAGTTCTTC. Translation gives CASSVEGLGGQFF.

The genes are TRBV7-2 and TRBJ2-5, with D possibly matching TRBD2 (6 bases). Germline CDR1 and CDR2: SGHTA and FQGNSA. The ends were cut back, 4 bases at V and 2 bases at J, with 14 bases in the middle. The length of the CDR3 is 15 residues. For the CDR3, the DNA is TGTGCCAGCAGCTATTGGACTACTGCACAAGAGACCCAGTACTTC. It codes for CASSYWTTAQETQYF.

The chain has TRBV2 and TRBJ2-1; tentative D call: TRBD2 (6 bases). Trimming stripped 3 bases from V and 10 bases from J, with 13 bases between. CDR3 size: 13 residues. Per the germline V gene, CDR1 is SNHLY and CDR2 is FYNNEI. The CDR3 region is CASSERTKFEQFF. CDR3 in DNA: TGTGCCAGCAGTGAGAGGACTAAATTCGAGCAGTTCTTC.

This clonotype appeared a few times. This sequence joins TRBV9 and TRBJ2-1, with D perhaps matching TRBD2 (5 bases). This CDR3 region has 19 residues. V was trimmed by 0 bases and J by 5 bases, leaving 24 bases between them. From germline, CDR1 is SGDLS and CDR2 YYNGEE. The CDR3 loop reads CASSVGLRMGRGRDNEQFF. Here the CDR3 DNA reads TGTGCCAGCAGCGTAGGCTTGAGGATGGGGAGAGGGCGGGACAATGAGCAGTTCTTC.

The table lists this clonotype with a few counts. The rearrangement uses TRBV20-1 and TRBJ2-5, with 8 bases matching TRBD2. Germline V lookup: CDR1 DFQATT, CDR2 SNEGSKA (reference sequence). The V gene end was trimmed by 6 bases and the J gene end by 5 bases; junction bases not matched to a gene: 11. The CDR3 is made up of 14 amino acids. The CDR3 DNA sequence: TGCAGTGCACCGGCTACTAGCGGAGAGGAGACCCAGTACTTC. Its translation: CSAPATSGEETQYF.

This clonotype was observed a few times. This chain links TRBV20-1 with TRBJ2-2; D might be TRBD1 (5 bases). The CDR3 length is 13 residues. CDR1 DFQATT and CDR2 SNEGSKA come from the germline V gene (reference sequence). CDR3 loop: CSFRVPNTGELFF. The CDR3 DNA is TGCAGCTTCAGGGTCCCGAACACCGGGGAGCTGTTTTTT.

CDR3 DNA: TGTGCCAGCAGTGAGAGGGGGGATGAGGACACTGAAGCTTTCTTT. Its translation is CASSERGDEDTEAFF. The genes are TRBV6-1 and TRBJ1-1, with D maybe TRBD1 (6 bases). Germline values: CDR1 MNHNS, CDR2 SASEGT. The CDR3 contains 15 residues. V dropped 3 bases and J dropped 3 bases, with 14 bases sitting between them.

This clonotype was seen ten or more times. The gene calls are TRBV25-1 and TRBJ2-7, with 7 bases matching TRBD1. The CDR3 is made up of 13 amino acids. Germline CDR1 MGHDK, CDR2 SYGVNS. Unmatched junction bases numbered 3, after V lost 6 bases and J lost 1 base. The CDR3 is CASSRGQSYEQYF. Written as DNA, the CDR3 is TGTGCCAGCAGCCGGGGACAGTCCTACGAGCAGTACTTC.

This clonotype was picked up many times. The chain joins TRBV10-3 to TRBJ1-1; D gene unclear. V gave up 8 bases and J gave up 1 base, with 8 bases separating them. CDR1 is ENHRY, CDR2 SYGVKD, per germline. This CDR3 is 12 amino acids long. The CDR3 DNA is TGTGCCATCGGCACGGGGAACACTGAAGCTTTCTTT. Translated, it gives CAIGTGNTEAFF.

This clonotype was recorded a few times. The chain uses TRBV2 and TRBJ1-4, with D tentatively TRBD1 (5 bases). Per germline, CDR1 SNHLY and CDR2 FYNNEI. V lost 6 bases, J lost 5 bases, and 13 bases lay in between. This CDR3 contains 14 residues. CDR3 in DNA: TGTGCCAGCAGCCCCCAGGGCCGGAATGAAAAACTGTTTTTT. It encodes CASSPQGRNEKLFF. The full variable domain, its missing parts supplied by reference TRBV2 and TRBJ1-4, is EPEVTQTPSHQVTQMGQEVILRCVPISNHLYFYWYRQILGQKVEFLVSFYNNEISEKSEIFDDQFSVERPDGSNFTLKIRSTKLEDSAMYFCASSPQGRNEKLFFGSGTQLSVL.

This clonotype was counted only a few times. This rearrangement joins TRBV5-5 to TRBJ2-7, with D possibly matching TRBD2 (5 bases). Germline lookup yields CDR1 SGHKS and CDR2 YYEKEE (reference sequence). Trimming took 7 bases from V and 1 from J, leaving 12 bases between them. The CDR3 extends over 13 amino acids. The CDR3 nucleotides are TGTGCCAGCGCGAGGGCAGTTTCCTACGAGCAGTACTTC. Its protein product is CASARAVSYEQYF.

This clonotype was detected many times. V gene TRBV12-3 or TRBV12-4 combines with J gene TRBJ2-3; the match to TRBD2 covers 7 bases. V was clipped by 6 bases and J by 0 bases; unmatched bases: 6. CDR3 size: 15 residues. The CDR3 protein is CASSTTSDSTDTQYF. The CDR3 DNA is TGTGCCAGCAGCACCACTAGCGACAGCACAGATACGCAGTATTTT.

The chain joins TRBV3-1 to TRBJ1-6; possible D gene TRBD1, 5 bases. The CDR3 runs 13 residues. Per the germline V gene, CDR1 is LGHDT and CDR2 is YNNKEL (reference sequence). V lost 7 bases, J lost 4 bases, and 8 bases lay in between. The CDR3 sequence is CASTGTYNSPLHF. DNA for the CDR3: TGTGCCAGCACCGGGACGTATAATTCACCCCTCCACTTT.

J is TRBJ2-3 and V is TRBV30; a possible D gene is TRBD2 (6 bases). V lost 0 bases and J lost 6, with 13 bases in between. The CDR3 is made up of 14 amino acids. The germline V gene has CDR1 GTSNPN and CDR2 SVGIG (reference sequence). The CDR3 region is CAWSVRMGRDTQYF. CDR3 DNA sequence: TGTGCCTGGAGTGTACGTATGGGGAGGGATACGCAGTATTTT.

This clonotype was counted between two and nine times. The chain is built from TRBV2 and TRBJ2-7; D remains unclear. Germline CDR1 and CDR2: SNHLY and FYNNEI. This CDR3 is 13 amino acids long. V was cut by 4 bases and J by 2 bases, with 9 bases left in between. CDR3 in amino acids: CASSVHGPYEQYF. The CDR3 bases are TGTGCCAGCAGTGTCCACGGACCCTACGAGCAGTACTTC.

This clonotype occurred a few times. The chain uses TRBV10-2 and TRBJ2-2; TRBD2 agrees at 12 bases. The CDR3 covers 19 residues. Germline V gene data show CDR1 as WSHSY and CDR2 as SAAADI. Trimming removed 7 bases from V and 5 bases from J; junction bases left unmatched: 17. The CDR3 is CASKRLAGANNPRTGELFF. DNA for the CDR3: TGCGCCAGCAAGCGACTAGCGGGGGCTAATAACCCCAGGACCGGGGAGCTGTTTTTT.

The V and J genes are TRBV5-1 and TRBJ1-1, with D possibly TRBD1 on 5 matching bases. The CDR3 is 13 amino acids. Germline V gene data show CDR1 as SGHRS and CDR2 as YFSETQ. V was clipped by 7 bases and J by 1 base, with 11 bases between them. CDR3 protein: CASQGPSNTEAFF. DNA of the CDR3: TGCGCCAGCCAGGGACCGTCGAACACTGAAGCTTTCTTT.

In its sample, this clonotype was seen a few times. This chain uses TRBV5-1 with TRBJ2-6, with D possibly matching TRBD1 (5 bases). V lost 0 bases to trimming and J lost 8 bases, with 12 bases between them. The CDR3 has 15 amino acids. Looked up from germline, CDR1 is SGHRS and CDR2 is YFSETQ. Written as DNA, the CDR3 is TGCGCCAGCAGCTTGGGACAGTCCTTTTCCAACGTCCTGACTTTC. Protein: CASSLGQSFSNVLTF. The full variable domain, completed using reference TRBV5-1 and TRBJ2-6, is KAGVTQTPRYLIKTRGQQVTLSCSPISGHRSVSWYQQTPGQGLQFLFEYFSETQRNKGNFPGRFSGRQFSNSRSEMNVSTLELGDSALYLCASSLGQSFSNVLTFGAGSRLTVL.

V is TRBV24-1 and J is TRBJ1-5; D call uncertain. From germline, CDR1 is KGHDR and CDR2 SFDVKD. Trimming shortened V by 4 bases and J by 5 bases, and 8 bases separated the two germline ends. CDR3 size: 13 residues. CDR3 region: CATSEHADQPQHF. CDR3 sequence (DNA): TGTGCCACCAGTGAACACGCGGATCAGCCCCAGCATTTT.

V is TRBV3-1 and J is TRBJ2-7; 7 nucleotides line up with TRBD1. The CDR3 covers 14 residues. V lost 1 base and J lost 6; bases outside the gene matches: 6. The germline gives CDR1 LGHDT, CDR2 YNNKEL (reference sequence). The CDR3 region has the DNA TGTGCCAGCAGCCAAGGGGGACAGTCCACCGAGCAGTACTTC. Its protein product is CASSQGGQSTEQYF.

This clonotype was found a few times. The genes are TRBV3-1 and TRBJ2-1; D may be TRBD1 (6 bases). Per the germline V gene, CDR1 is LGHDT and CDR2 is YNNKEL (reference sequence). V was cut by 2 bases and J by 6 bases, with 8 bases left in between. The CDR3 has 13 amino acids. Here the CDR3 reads CASSQLTGNEQFF. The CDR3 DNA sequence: TGTGCCAGCAGCCAACTGACAGGCAATGAGCAGTTCTTC.